Described below is a single T cell receptor (beta chain) sequence and its context. The V end was cut by 6 bases, the J end by 0 bases, with 6 bases between. CDR1 SGHRS and CDR2 YFSETQ come from the germline V gene. CDR3 length: 13 amino acids. The data were taken from a study of blood T cell repertoires in COVID-19. Study information: Samples representing acute and convalescent COVID-19 were sourced from the United States, Italy and Spain. Sample material is recorded as cDNA or gDNA derived from T cells, B-cell-depleted T cells, or PBMCs.

Participant-reported clinical history was the basis for cohort assignment. Original data processing: Estimation of nucleated cell counts relied on the amplification of reference gene primers. Assay: immunoSEQ multiplex PCR; the TCRdb copy retains only in-frame clones and omits some. That table supplies the V and J calls and clone size; D and trimming were determined from the DNA. The sample shows approximately 240,000 clones, approximately 80% of them seen only once. Sequenced sample: PBMCs or T cells enriched from blood (not recorded which). The chain combines TRBV5-1 with TRBJ2-2; D gene unclear. The TCR comes from a woman in her thirties or forties with acute COVID-19. The CDR3 protein is CASTAANTGELFF. DNA for the CDR3: TGCGCCAGCACTGCGGCGAACACCGGGGAGCTGTTTTTT.